This TCR beta chain appears in the sequencing data of a study of blood T cell repertoires in COVID-19. Study overall: Nucleic acid was either cDNA or gDNA, and it came from T cells, B-cell-depleted T cells, or PBMCs.

CDR3 length: 15 residues. V shed 4 bases, J shed 7 bases, and the junction held 7 bases outside the gene matches. Germline V gene data show CDR1 as MNHEY and CDR2 as SVGEGT. Sequencing used immunoSEQ multiplex PCR; TCRdb keeps in-frame clones, though not all of them. Of about 89,000 clones listed, 80% are singletons. This clone was counted only a few times. This chain uses TRBV6-2 or TRBV6-3 with TRBJ2-1; 10 positions agree with TRBD1. The specimen was peripheral blood. The origin of this receptor is a woman over 75 with acute or convalescent COVID-19. This chain's CDR3 is CASSSLGQGKNEQFF. DNA of the CDR3: TGTGCCAGCAGTTCCCTGGGACAGGGGAAAAATGAGCAGTTCTTC.